These 13 T cell receptor beta chains share one sample of origin, sequenced in a study of human T cells and chemical hapten exposure. Regarding time point: pre-sensitization, week 0. Treatment given: therapeutic diphenylcyclopropenone sensitization with weekly scalp DPC. TCRdb redid the calling of the RACE reads with MiXCR, one entry per CDR3 protein. The repertoire holds approximately 370,000 distinct CDR3 sequences, with roughly 6% as singletons. The specimen comprised whole blood, sampled in connection with sensitization to the hapten diphenylcyclopropenone (DPC). Every receptor here comes from a woman between 18 and 30 years old with alopecia areata. Some clones in this sample may be carry-over from other donors' samples.

This clonotype was seen repeatedly, ten times or more. The rearrangement links TRBV10-3 to TRBJ2-7; D is undetermined. The germline gives CDR1 ENHRY, CDR2 SYGVKD. Trimming pared 0 bases from V and 4 bases from J, leaving 7 bases between. The CDR3 length is 13 residues. The CDR3 coding sequence is TGTGCCATCAGTGAGTCTAATGGGTACGAGCAGTACTTC. Translated: CAISESNGYEQYF.

The V call is TRBV29-1, the J call TRBJ2-3; TRBD2 aligns across 10 bases. The CDR3 extends over 15 amino acids. Germline trimming cut 7 bases from V and 0 bases from J; bases unmatched to any gene: 7. Looked up from germline, CDR1 is SQVTM and CDR2 is ANQGSEA. The CDR3, as DNA: TGCAGCGCAAGCGGGGGGGCGAGGAGCACAGATACGCAGTATTTT. Protein product: CSASGGARSTDTQYF.

This clonotype was picked up many times. The genes are TRBV7-6 and TRBJ1-4; possibly TRBD1 for D (6 bases). CDR1 is SGHVS and CDR2 is FNYEAQ in the germline V gene. Trimming stripped 5 bases from V and 8 bases from J, with 24 bases between. The length of the CDR3 is 17 residues. The CDR3 sequence is CASSGTGFTPYGEKLFF. CDR3 coding DNA: TGTGCCAGCAGCGGAACAGGGTTTACCCCCTATGGGGAAAAACTGTTTTTT.

The chain links TRBV7-9 to TRBJ1-2, with a tentative D call TRBD1 (5 bases). From germline, CDR1 is SEHNR and CDR2 FQNEAQ (reference sequence). The CDR3 consists of 14 residues. V was shortened by 5 bases and J by 0 bases, with 10 bases between the two germline ends. CDR3 nucleotide sequence: TGTGCCAGCAGCAACTCAGGGACTAACTATGGCTACACCTTC. Protein product: CASSNSGTNYGYTF.

This clonotype has a handful of counts. The rearrangement joins TRBV20-1 to TRBJ2-1; 10 bases line up with TRBD1. Germline V lookup: CDR1 DFQATT, CDR2 SNEGSKA (reference sequence). There are 17 residues in the CDR3. The CDR3: CTWDRGPPGSSYNEQFF. The CDR3 DNA reads as TGCACCTGGGACAGGGGTCCACCCGGGTCCTCCTACAATGAGCAGTTCTTC.

Ten or more counts support this clonotype. The chain is built from TRBV9 and TRBJ1-6, with 11 bases identical to TRBD1. The germline CDR1 and CDR2 sequences are SGDLS and YYNGEE. V lost 0 bases, J lost 11 bases, and 7 bases stayed unmatched. The CDR3 is 16 residues long. The CDR3 DNA sequence: TGTGCCAGCAGCGTAGCTTCCGGACAGGGGGCGGCACCCCTCCACTTT. It is translated as CASSVASGQGAAPLHF.

This clonotype showed up many times. The chain combines TRBV6-5 with TRBJ1-1; perhaps TRBD1 as D (5 bases). CDR3 length: 13 amino acids. CDR1 and CDR2 from the germline V gene are MNHEY and SVGAGI. The germline V and J ends were trimmed by 2 bases and 5 bases, with 9 bases remaining between them. The CDR3 DNA follows: TGTGCCAGCAGTTACGGAAGGGGAACTGAAGCTTTCTTT. Protein product: CASSYGRGTEAFF.

This clonotype was found a few times. This chain connects TRBV3-1 to TRBJ1-5; D is unresolved. Germline V CDR1 and CDR2: LGHDT, YNNKEL (reference sequence). Trimming removed 3 bases from V and 2 bases from J, with 8 bases in between. There are 14 residues in the CDR3. CDR3 in amino acids: CASSQGIGNQPQHF. Here the CDR3 DNA reads TGTGCCAGCAGCCAGGGAATCGGCAATCAGCCCCAGCATTTT.

The chain is built from TRBV5-6 and TRBJ2-7, with D possibly being TRBD2 (6 bases). V was shortened by 0 bases and J by 1 base, with 11 bases between the two germline ends. CDR3 length equals 15 residues. The germline gives CDR1 SGHDT, CDR2 YYEEEE. This CDR3 reads CASSLDRRGSYEQYF. CDR3 coding DNA: TGTGCCAGCAGCTTGGACAGGAGGGGTTCCTACGAGCAGTACTTC. The complete variable domain, with remaining parts taken from reference TRBV5-6 and TRBJ2-7, reads DAGVTQSPTHLIKTRGQQVTLRCSPKSGHDTVSWYQQALGQGPQFIFQYYEEEERQRGNFPDRFSGHQFPNYSSELNVNALLLGDSALYLCASSLDRRGSYEQYFGPGTRLTVT.

This clonotype was recorded at least ten times. This chain connects TRBV18 to TRBJ2-7, with 9 bases fitting TRBD1. Trimming at V came to 4 bases and at J to 5 bases, leaving 6 bases not matched to a gene. Germline CDR1 reads KGHSH; CDR2 reads LQKENI. The CDR3 covers 14 residues. The CDR3: CASSLWDRAHEQYF. The DNA for the CDR3 is TGTGCCAGCTCACTATGGGACAGGGCCCACGAGCAGTACTTC.

This clonotype was seen a handful of times. The rearrangement links TRBV7-3 to TRBJ1-1; the D gene is possibly TRBD1 (5 bases). V lost 10 bases and J 5 bases, leaving 17 bases between the germline ends. The CDR3 sequence is 13 residues long. Germline CDR1 reads SGHTA; CDR2 reads FQGTGA. Written as DNA, the CDR3 is TGTGCCACCTCAGGGCAGTTAGGGACTGAAGCTTTCTTT. This codes for CATSGQLGTEAFF.

This clonotype has ten or more counts. The rearrangement joins TRBV5-6 to TRBJ1-2, with D hard to call. Deletions cut 0 bases from V and 4 bases from J, with 13 bases between. The CDR3 is made up of 15 amino acids. Per the germline V gene, CDR1 is SGHDT and CDR2 is YYEEEE. The CDR3 DNA reads as TGTGCCAGCAGCTTGGTTTCTCTTCGTTTCTATGGCTACACCTTC. Translated, it gives CASSLVSLRFYGYTF.

In its sample, this clonotype was seen many times. This rearrangement joins TRBV5-6 to TRBJ2-3, with D possibly matching TRBD2 (5 bases). V lost 0 bases, J lost 4 bases, and 15 bases lay in between. The CDR3 has 16 residues. CDR1 is SGHDT and CDR2 is YYEEEE in the germline V gene. DNA for the CDR3: TGTGCCAGCAGCTTGGACCCTAGCTGGGATTCAGATACGCAGTATTTT. Its translation is CASSLDPSWDSDTQYF.